Following are 20 T cell receptor beta chains from one sample sequenced in a study of blood T cell repertoires in COVID-19. The assay was immunoSEQ multiplex PCR, and TCRdb's table has in-frame clones only and misses some. The data hold more than 150,000 clones, with more than 65% observed a single time. Specimen: peripheral blood. Receptors originate from a woman aged 80 or over with acute or convalescent COVID-19.

In its sample, this clone was seen once. The rearrangement joins TRBV4-1 to TRBJ2-7; a weak D match, TRBD2 (5 bases). The germline V gene has CDR1 MGHRA and CDR2 YSYEKL. The V gene lost 2 bases and the J gene lost 2 bases, with 10 bases spanning the gap. The CDR3 has 14 residues. CDR3: CASSQTGVPYEQYF. CDR3 sequence (DNA): TGCGCCAGCAGCCAAACCGGGGTTCCCTACGAGCAGTACTTC.

The chain joins TRBV4-2 to TRBJ2-7; tentative D call: TRBD1 (7 bases). Germline CDR1 LGHNA, CDR2 YNFKEQ. V lost 8 bases, J lost 3 bases, and 26 bases lay in between. The CDR3 has 17 amino acids. The CDR3 loop reads CASGISRGLGGLYEQYF. For the CDR3, the DNA is TGTGCCAGCGGAATCTCCCGGGGGCTAGGGGGCCTCTACGAGCAGTACTTC.

V gene TRBV5-1 combines with J gene TRBJ1-1; D gene ambiguous. Germline lookup yields CDR1 SGHRS and CDR2 YFSETQ. CDR3 length equals 15 residues. Trimming pared 3 bases from V and 4 bases from J, leaving 16 bases between. The CDR3 loop is CASSWSGARGTEAFF. The DNA of the CDR3 is TGCGCCAGCAGCTGGTCCGGAGCCCGGGGCACTGAAGCTTTCTTT.

The V and J genes are TRBV7-8 and TRBJ2-7, with TRBD2 matching over 10 bases. V dropped 6 bases and J dropped 1; count of bases not matched to a gene: 6. The CDR3 has 15 residues. CDR1 and CDR2 (germline): SGHVS, FQNEAQ. The CDR3 region has the DNA TGTGCCAGCAGGCGAACTAGCGGGGAATCCTACGAGCAGTACTTC. Residues: CASRRTSGESYEQYF. Full variable domain (remainder filled in from reference TRBV7-8 and TRBJ2-7): GAGVSQSPRYKVAKRGQDVALRCDPISGHVSLFWYQQALGQGPEFLTYFQNEAQLDKSGLPSDRFFAERPEGSVSTLKIQRTQQEDSAVYLCASRRTSGESYEQYFGPGTRLTVT.

The rearrangement joins TRBV27 to TRBJ1-2; 8 bases align to TRBD1. CDR1 and CDR2 from the germline V gene are MNHEY and SMNVEV (reference sequence). V trimming: 4 bases; J trimming: 8 bases; junction bases outside the gene matches: 3. This CDR3 is 12 amino acids long. The CDR3 loop reads CASSSRTGGYTF. The CDR3 nucleotides read TGTGCCAGCAGTTCCCGGACAGGGGGCTACACCTTC.

This CDR3 is CASSLTGQMNEKLFF. The CDR3 coding sequence is TGTGCCAGCAGCTTAACGGGACAGATGAATGAAAAACTGTTTTTT. V gene TRBV7-6 combines with J gene TRBJ1-4; 7 bases are shared with TRBD1. With 2 bases clipped from V and 5 bases from J, the junction kept 5 bases outside the gene matches. Germline assignment: CDR1 SGHVS and CDR2 FNYEAQ. This CDR3 region has 15 residues.

Only a few counts were recorded for this clone. The chain combines TRBV5-6 with TRBJ2-7; 9 bases agree with TRBD2. CDR1 and CDR2 from the germline V gene are SGHDT and YYEEEE. Unmatched junction bases numbered 9, after V lost 4 bases and J lost 4 bases. This CDR3 spans 15 amino acids. CDR3 residues: CASSGWSSGIYEQYF. The CDR3, as DNA: TGTGCCAGCAGCGGGTGGTCTAGCGGGATTTACGAGCAGTACTTC.

This clone came up once. The chain carries TRBV4-1 and TRBJ2-1, with 13 bases identical to TRBD2. Unmatched junction bases numbered 10, after V lost 4 bases and J lost 7 bases. The CDR3 covers 17 residues. From germline, CDR1 is MGHRA and CDR2 YSYEKL. The DNA for the CDR3 is TGCGCCAGCAGCCGCCTGGCACTAGCGGGGGGGCCAAATGAGCAGTTCTTC. It specifies CASSRLALAGGPNEQFF.

The rearrangement links TRBV13 to TRBJ1-2; tentatively, D is TRBD1 (5 bases). The CDR3 covers 16 residues. Germline CDR1 and CDR2: PRHDT and FYEKMQ (reference sequence). Trimming took off 0 bases at V and 2 bases at J, with 13 bases between the two ends. The CDR3 bases are TGTGCCAGCAGCTTAGGCCTATACAGGCGGAACTATGGCTACACCTTC. It translates to CASSLGLYRRNYGYTF. The full variable domain, rest sourced from reference TRBV13 and TRBJ1-2, is AAGVIQSPRHLIKEKRETATLKCYPIPRHDTVYWYQQGPGQDPQFLISFYEKMQSDKGSIPDRFSAQQFSDYHSELNMSSLELGDSALYFCASSLGLYRRNYGYTFGSGTRLTVV.

The chain is built from TRBV6-6 and TRBJ2-1; D may be TRBD2 (6 bases). The CDR3 sequence is 15 residues long. The ends were cut back, 4 bases at V and 2 bases at J, with 12 bases in the middle. Germline V lookup: CDR1 MNHNY, CDR2 SVGAGI (reference sequence). In nucleotides, the CDR3 is TGTGCCAGCAGTTTTCCTGGCGGGACCTACAATGAGCAGTTCTTC. Translated, it gives CASSFPGGTYNEQFF.

The count of this clone is one. The chain couples TRBV6-5 to TRBJ1-5; D unresolved. This CDR3 spans 15 amino acids. Between the trimmed V and J ends, which lost 0 bases and 0 bases, there was a span of 6 bases. Per the germline V gene, CDR1 is MNHEY and CDR2 is SVGAGI. The CDR3 protein is CASSYSQFSNQPQHF. The CDR3 DNA reads TGTGCCAGCAGTTACTCCCAGTTTAGCAATCAGCCCCAGCATTTT.

The chain employs TRBV19 and TRBJ1-4, with 9 bases matching TRBD1. CDR3 length equals 15 residues. After removal of 5 bases from V and 1 base from J, the junction contained 2 bases not matched to a gene. Germline assignment: CDR1 LNHDA and CDR2 SQIVND (reference sequence). The CDR3 sequence: CASSLTGGTNEKLFF. Written as DNA, the CDR3 is TGTGCCAGTAGTTTGACAGGGGGAACTAATGAAAAACTGTTTTTT.

This chain uses TRBV5-4 with TRBJ1-1; D is perhaps TRBD1 (5 bases). Germline CDR1 SGHNT, CDR2 YYREEE (reference sequence). Trimming pared 7 bases from V and 1 base from J, leaving 17 bases between. The CDR3 sequence is 15 residues long. CDR3 sequence: CASSGGGAGNTEAFF. DNA of the CDR3: TGTGCCAGCTCCGGAGGAGGGGCGGGGAACACTGAAGCTTTCTTT.

The gene calls are TRBV30 and TRBJ1-1; 10 bases are shared with TRBD1. The CDR3 contains 14 residues. Germline CDR1 is GTSNPN and CDR2 is SVGIG (reference sequence). V lost 5 bases and J lost 0; bases outside the gene matches: 3. This chain's CDR3 is CAWGTGAMNTEAFF. CDR3 coding DNA: TGTGCCTGGGGGACAGGGGCGATGAACACTGAAGCTTTCTTT. The complete variable domain, with remaining parts taken from reference TRBV30 and TRBJ1-1, reads SQTIHQWPATLVQPVGSPLSLECTVEGTSNPNLYWYRQAAGRGLQLLFYSVGIGQISSEVPQNLSASRPQDRQFILSSKKLLLSDSGFYLCAWGTGAMNTEAFFGQGTRLTVV.

The chain links TRBV30 to TRBJ2-3; 9 bases fit TRBD2. From germline, CDR1 is GTSNPN and CDR2 SVGIG (reference sequence). J lost 6 bases, V lost 2 bases, and 3 bases had no gene match. The CDR3 consists of 13 residues. CDR3 in amino acids: CAWSLSGGDTQYF. DNA of the CDR3: TGTGCCTGGAGTCTCAGCGGGGGGGATACGCAGTATTTT.

DNA of the CDR3: TGTGCCAGCAGCTTGATCGACAGGGTGGAGACCCAGTACTTC. Translation: CASSLIDRVETQYF. The V and J genes are TRBV7-2 and TRBJ2-5; TRBD1 agrees at 7 bases. Germline lookup yields CDR1 SGHTA and CDR2 FQGNSA. The ends lost 3 bases at V and 5 bases at J; junction bases unmatched: 6. The CDR3 sequence is 14 residues long.

The J gene is TRBJ1-2, the V gene TRBV5-1; possible D gene TRBD1, 6 bases. Germline CDR1 SGHRS, CDR2 YFSETQ. V lost 3 bases and J lost 4, with 13 bases in between. CDR3 length: 14 amino acids. The CDR3 is CASSSDQGLYGYTF. The CDR3 nucleotides are TGCGCCAGCAGCTCAGATCAGGGGCTCTATGGCTACACCTTC.

The rearrangement links TRBV6-2 or TRBV6-3 to TRBJ2-2; 8 nucleotides align to TRBD2. Per germline, CDR1 MNHEY and CDR2 SVGEGT. The CDR3 extends over 16 amino acids. With 2 bases clipped from V and 4 bases from J, the junction kept 6 bases outside the gene matches. The CDR3: CASSYRVAGPTGELFF. CDR3 DNA: TGTGCCAGCAGTTACAGGGTAGCGGGACCCACCGGGGAGCTGTTTTTT.

CDR3: CASSFGGQGYGYTF. The CDR3 bases are TGTGCCAGCAGCTTCGGGGGGCAAGGCTATGGCTACACCTTC. This chain links TRBV7-2 with TRBJ1-2; tentatively, D is TRBD1 (6 bases). The CDR3 extends over 14 amino acids. CDR1 and CDR2 from the germline V gene are SGHTA and FQGNSA. Deletions cut 3 bases from V and 4 bases from J, with 12 bases between.

This chain connects TRBV12-5 to TRBJ2-4; possibly TRBD1 for D (5 bases). The CDR3 loop spans 17 amino acids. Germline V gene lookup returns CDR1 LGHNT and CDR2 FRNRAP. V lost 0 bases and J 6 bases, leaving 18 bases between the germline ends. As DNA, the CDR3 is TGTGCTAGTGGTTTGGTACAGGTGGGCAGGGCATTAAACATTCAGTACTTC. Translated, it gives CASGLVQVGRALNIQYF.